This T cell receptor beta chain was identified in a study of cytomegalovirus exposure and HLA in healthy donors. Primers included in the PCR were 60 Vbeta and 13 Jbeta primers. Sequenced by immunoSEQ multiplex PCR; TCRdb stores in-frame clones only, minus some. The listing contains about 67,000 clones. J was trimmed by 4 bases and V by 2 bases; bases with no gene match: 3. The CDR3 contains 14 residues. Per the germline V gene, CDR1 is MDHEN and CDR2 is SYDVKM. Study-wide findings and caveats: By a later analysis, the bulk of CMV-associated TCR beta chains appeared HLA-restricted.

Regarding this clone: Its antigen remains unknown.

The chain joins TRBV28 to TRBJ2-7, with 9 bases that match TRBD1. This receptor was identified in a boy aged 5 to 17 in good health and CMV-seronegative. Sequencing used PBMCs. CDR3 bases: TGTGCCAGCAGTTTAAGAGGGACAGGGTACGAGCAGTACTTC. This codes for CASSLRGTGYEQYF.